Listed below are T cell receptor beta chains from one sample, sequenced in a study of OX40 agonist ivuxolimab in advanced cancers. The repertoire was sequenced with immunoSEQ multiplex PCR; TCRdb's copy has only in-frame clones and lacks some. Among 70,000 to 80,000 clones listed, around 89% were seen once. The sample consisted of CD4+ or CD8+ T cells sorted from blood, taken in a trial of the OX40 agonist ivuxolimab. The receptor source for this set is an adult with an advanced solid tumor such as melanoma, head and neck, liver or kidney cancer. Both conserved end residues are part of each CDR3. D genes are given only for firm matches. A row's size may be missing; if present it is once, few, many or a size class.

>TRBJ2-3|-|-|TRBV7-8
TGTGCCAGCAGCTTAGGATCAAGGGCAGATACGCAGTATTTT
CASSLGSRADTQYF
>TRBJ2-5|-|-|TRBV11-3
TGTGCCAGCAGCTTATGGGGGAGGTCAGAGACCCAGTACTTC
CASSLWGRSETQYF
>TRBJ1-5|few|-|TRBV19
TGTGCCAGTAGTTCACAGGGCGCAGGAACTCAGCCCCAGCATTTT
CASSSQGAGTQPQHF
>TRBJ2-1|-|-|TRBV9
TGTGCCAGCAGCGTAGACTCACCGACTTTAACCTACAATGAGCAGTTCTTC
CASSVDSPTLTYNEQFF
>TRBJ2-7|-|-|TRBV27
TGTGCCAGCAGTTCGGCAGCGACCTACGAGCAGTACTTC
CASSSAATYEQYF
>TRBJ2-1|-|-|TRBV29-1
TGCAGCGTTGAGAACCAGATTGAGCAGTTCTTC
CSVENQIEQFF
>TRBJ2-3|-|TRBD2|TRBV10-3
TGTGCCATCAGCGGTCGGCGCGGGAGTCATGACACAGATACGCAGTATTTT
CAISGRRGSHDTDTQYF
>TRBJ1-6|-|-|TRBV5-6
TGTGCCAGCAGCGAGACAGTTTCTAATTCACCCCTCCACTTT
CASSETVSNSPLHF
>TRBJ1-1|-|-|TRBV4-1
TGCGCCAGCAGCCAAGATCCGGAGGGCAAAGCTTTCTTT
CASSQDPEGKAFF
>TRBJ2-1|-|-|TRBV2
TGTGCCAGCAGTGTACTGCTTGTTGGCTCCTACAATGAGCAGTTCTTC
CASSVLLVGSYNEQFF
>TRBJ2-3|-|TRBD1|TRBV19
TGTGCCAGTAGTAGCGGACAGGGGGGGGATACGCAGTATTTT
CASSSGQGGDTQYF
>TRBJ1-5|-|-|TRBV19
TGTGCCAGTAGTATGCCCAGGGTGGGTCAGCCCCAGCATTTT
CASSMPRVGQPQHF
>TRBJ2-5|-|TRBD2|TRBV6-1
TGTGCCAGCAGAAGGAGGGCGGGGGTTGGGGAGACCCAGTACTTC
CASRRRAGVGETQYF
>TRBJ2-7|few|TRBD2|TRBV5-4
TGTGCCAGCAGCTTGGCTAGCGGGAGTTACGAGCAGTACTTC
CASSLASGSYEQYF
>TRBJ2-1|-|TRBD2|TRBV4-3
TGCGCCAGCAGCCAAGGGTCGAAAGCGGGAGCGGGCAATGAGCAGTTCTTC
CASSQGSKAGAGNEQFF